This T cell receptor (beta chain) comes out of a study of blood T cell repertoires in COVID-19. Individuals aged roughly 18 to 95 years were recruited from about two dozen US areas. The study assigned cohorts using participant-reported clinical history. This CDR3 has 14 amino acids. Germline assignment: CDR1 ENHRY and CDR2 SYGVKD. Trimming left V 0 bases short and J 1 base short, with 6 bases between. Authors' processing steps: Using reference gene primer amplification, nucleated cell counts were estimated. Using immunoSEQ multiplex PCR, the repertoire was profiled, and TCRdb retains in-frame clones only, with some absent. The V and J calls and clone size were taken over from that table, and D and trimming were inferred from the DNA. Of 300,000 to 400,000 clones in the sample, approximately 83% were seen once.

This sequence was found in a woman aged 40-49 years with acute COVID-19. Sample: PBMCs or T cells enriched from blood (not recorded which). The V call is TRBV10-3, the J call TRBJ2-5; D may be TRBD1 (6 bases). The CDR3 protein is CAISESTGQETQYF. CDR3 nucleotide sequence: TGTGCCATCAGTGAGTCGACAGGCCAAGAGACCCAGTACTTC.